This T cell receptor beta chain stems from a study of a mutant IDH1 vaccine in newly diagnosed glioma. Study at large: First vaccine doses came 4-6 weeks after radiotherapy alone, or with temozolomide cycles.

On this clone itself: The antigen is undetermined.

Libraries were prepared by immunoSEQ multiplex PCR; TCRdb keeps only in-frame clonotypes and omits some of them. The sample has about 60,000 clones, 86% seen once. Documented time point: week 35, safety follow-up. One vaccine dose held 300 ug of mutant IDH1 20-mer peptide and came with topical imiquimod. The receptor was isolated from a man in his forties with glioma. The material was PBMCs, obtained from a glioma patient whose treatment included an IDH1 peptide vaccine.

The CDR3 DNA is TGTGCCAGCAGCTTAAGGGCCGGGGAGAACACTGAAGCTTTCTTT. This translates into CASSLRAGENTEAFF. The J gene is TRBJ1-1, the V gene TRBV7-8, with D hard to call. V was clipped by 2 bases and J by 1 base, with 11 bases between them. This CDR3 region has 15 residues. Germline loops: CDR1 SGHVS, CDR2 FQNEAQ.